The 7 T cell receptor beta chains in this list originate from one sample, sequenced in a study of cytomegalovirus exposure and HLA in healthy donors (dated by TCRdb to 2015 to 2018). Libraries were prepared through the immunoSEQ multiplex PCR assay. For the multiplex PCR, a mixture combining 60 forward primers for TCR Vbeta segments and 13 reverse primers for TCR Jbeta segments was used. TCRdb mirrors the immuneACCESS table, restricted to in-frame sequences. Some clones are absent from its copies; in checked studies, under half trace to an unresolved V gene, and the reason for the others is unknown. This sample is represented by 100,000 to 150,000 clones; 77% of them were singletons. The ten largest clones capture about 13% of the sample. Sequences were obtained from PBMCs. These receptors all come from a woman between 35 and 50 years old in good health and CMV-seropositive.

CDR3 in amino acids: CASSRDLTYEQYF. The CDR3 DNA reads TGTGCCAGCAGTCGGGACTTAACCTACGAGCAGTACTTC. The genes are TRBV6-5 and TRBJ2-7; tentative D call: TRBD2 (6 bases). The germline V and J ends were trimmed by 5 bases and 2 bases, with 10 bases remaining between them. Germline V gives CDR1 MNHEY, CDR2 SVGAGI. The CDR3 spans 13 residues.

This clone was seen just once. CDR3 residues: CASSLAGGSGNTIYF. CDR3 bases: TGTGCCAGCAGCTTAGCAGGCGGCTCTGGAAACACCATATATTTT. This chain connects TRBV7-6 to TRBJ1-3, with D hard to call. CDR3 length: 15 residues. Germline CDR1 is SGHVS and CDR2 is FNYEAQ. Trimming left V 0 bases short and J 0 bases short, with 6 bases between.

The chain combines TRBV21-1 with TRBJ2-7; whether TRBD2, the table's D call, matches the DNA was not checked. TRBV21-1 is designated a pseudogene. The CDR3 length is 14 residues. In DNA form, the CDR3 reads TGTGCCAGCACCGCGGGGCGGGAGCTAACCGAGCAGTACTTC. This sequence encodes CASTAGRELTEQYF.

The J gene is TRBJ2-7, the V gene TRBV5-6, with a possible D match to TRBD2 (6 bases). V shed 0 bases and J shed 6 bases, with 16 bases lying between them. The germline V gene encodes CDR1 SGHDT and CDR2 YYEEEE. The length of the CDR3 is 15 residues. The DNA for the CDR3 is TGTGCCAGCAGCTTGGCCGGGGGTCCCGTAGTCGAGCAGTACTTC. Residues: CASSLAGGPVVEQYF.

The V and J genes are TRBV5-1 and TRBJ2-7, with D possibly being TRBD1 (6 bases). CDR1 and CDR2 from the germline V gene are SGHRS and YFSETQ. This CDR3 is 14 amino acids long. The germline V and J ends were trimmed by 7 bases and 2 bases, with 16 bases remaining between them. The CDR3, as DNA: TGCGCCAGCCGCCTACTGACAGGTCCCTACGAGCAGTACTTC. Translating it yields CASRLLTGPYEQYF.

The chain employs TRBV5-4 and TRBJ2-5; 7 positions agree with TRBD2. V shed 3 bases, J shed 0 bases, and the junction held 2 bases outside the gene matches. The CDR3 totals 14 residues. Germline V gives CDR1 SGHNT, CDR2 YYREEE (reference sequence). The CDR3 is CASSSGTNQETQYF. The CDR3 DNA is TGTGCCAGCAGCTCCGGGACTAACCAAGAGACCCAGTACTTC.

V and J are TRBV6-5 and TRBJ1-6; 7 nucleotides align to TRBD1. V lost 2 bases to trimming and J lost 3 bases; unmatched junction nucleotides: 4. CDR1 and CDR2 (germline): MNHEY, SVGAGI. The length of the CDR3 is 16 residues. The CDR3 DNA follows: TGTGCCAGCAGTTACGAGGGGGCCCTCTATAATTCACCCCTCCACTTT. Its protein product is CASSYEGALYNSPLHF.